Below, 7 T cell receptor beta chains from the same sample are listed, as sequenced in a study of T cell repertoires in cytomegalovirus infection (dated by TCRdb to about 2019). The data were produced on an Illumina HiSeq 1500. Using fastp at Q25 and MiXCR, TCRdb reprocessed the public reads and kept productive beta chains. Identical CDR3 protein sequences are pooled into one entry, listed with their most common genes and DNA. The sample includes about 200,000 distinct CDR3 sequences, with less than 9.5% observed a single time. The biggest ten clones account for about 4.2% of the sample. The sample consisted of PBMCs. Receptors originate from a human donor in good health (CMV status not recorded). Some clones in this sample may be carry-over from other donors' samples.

This chain's CDR3 is CASSPQTGRTDTQYF. CDR3 nucleotide sequence: TGTGCCAGCAGCCCCCAGACAGGGCGCACAGATACGCAGTATTTT. V gene TRBV7-2 combines with J gene TRBJ2-3; 7 positions match TRBD1. The CDR3 contains 15 residues. Per the germline V gene, CDR1 is SGHTA and CDR2 is FQGNSA. Trimming cost V 5 bases and J 1 base; bases outside gene matches: 6.

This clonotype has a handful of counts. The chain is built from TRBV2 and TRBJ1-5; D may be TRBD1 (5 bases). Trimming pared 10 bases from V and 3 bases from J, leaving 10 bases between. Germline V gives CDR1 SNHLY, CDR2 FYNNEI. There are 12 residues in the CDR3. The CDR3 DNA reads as TGTGCCACCCGACAGTCCAATCAGCCCCAGCATTTT. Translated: CATRQSNQPQHF.

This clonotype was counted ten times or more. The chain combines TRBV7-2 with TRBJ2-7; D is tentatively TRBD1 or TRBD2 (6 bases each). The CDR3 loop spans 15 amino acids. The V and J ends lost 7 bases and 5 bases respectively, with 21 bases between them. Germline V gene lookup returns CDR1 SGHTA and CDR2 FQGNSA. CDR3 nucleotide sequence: TGTGCCAGCACCAAGGGGGTGACTAGGGGGGACGAGCAGTACTTC. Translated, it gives CASTKGVTRGDEQYF.

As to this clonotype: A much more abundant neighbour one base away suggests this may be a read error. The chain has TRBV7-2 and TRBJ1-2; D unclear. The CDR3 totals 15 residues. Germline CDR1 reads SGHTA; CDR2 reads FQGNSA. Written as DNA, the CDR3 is TGTGCCAGCAGCTTAGCGTTCGGCAGTAACTATAGCTACACCTTC. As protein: CASSLAFGSNYSYTF.

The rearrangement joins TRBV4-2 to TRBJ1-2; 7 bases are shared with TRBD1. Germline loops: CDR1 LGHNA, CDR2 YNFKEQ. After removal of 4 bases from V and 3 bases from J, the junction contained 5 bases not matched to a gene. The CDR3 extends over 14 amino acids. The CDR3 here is CASSPTGTDYGYTF. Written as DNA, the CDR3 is TGTGCCAGCAGCCCTACAGGGACAGACTATGGCTACACCTTC.

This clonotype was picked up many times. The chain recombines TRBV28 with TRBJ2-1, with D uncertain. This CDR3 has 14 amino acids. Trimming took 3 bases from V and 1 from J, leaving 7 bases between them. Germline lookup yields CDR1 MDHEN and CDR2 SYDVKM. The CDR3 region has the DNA TGTGCCAGCAGTTTGCAGGAATCCTACAATGAGCAGTTCTTC. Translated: CASSLQESYNEQFF.

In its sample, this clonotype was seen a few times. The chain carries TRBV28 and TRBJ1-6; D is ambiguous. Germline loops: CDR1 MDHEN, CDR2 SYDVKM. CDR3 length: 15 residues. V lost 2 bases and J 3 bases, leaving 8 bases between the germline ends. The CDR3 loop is CASSLRAGYNSPLHF. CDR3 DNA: TGTGCCAGCAGTTTAAGGGCAGGCTATAATTCACCCCTCCACTTT. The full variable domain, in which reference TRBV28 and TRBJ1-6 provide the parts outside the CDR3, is DVKVTQSSRYLVKRTGEKVFLECVQDMDHENMFWYRQDPGLGLRLIYFSYDVKMKEKGDIPEGYSVSREKKERFSLILESASTNQTSMYLCASSLRAGYNSPLHFGNGTRLTVT.